This is a list of T cell receptor beta chains from one sample in a study of cytomegalovirus exposure and HLA in healthy donors. Some clones are missing from TCRdb's copy, which holds only in-frame ones; the method was immunoSEQ multiplex PCR. This table holds some 65,000 clones, less than 70% found once. Sequenced material: PBMCs. These receptors all come from a man aged 25 to 45 in good health and CMV-seronegative. The CDR3 runs from the conserved cysteine through the conserved F or W. Clone size is given for some rows only: seen once, a few or many times, or a class if the clone is expanded.

V gene	clone size	J gene	CDR3 protein
TRBV6-5	NA	TRBJ1-5	CASALPGFNQPQHF
TRBV2	NA	TRBJ2-5	CASSEVRGPSETQYF
TRBV5-1	NA	TRBJ2-1	CASTPGQGGNEQFF
TRBV7-2	few	TRBJ2-7	CASSLSSYEQYF
TRBV10-3	few	TRBJ2-7	CAISGLGTGSWGEQYF
TRBV5-4	NA	TRBJ2-2	CASNSGGATTGELFF
TRBV6-1	NA	TRBJ2-2	CASSYGRDTGELFF
TRBV5-4	NA	TRBJ2-1	CASSPTGGRGGNEQFF
TRBV2	NA	TRBJ2-5	CASRIRGLETQYF
TRBV11-3	NA	TRBJ1-1	CASSPTRGTEAFF
TRBV7-7	NA	TRBJ2-7	CASSLDYKGSEQYF
TRBV2	NA	TRBJ2-1	CASRPLAGGSYNEQFF
TRBV6-5	NA	TRBJ1-1	CASSYYQGNTEAFF
TRBV29-1	NA	TRBJ1-1	CSVGTARTTNTEAFF
TRBV2	few	TRBJ1-4	CASRGGKKEKLFF
TRBV4-1	few	TRBJ1-4	CASRGQGVTNEKLFF